The clone carrying this T cell receptor (beta chain) occurred many times. Its antigen is not known. TCRdb re-derived calls from the multiplex PCR reads in MiXCR, one entry per CDR3 protein. There are about 35,000 distinct CDR3 sequences in the sample; about 36% occur only once, and 9.5% to 13% lies in the top ten. These data come from a study of breast tumors, draining lymph nodes, adjacent tissues. Broader study findings: Compared with basal-like, luminal-like tumors shared significantly more repertoire with nontumor tissue.

The sequence derives from a female donor with breast cancer. Some clones in this sample may be carry-over from other donors' samples. What was sequenced was breast tumor tissue.

The CDR3 region has the DNA TGTGCCAGCAGTTTGAGGGAGGACACCGGGGAGCTGTTTTTT. Translated: CASSLREDTGELFF. V and J are TRBV12-3 or TRBV12-4 and TRBJ2-2, with a tentative D call TRBD2 (6 bases). V was trimmed by 3 bases and J by 3 bases, leaving 8 bases between them. This CDR3 region has 14 residues.